Listed below are T cell receptor beta chains from one sample, sequenced in a study of T cells in Graves' hyperthyroidism and ophthalmopathy. TCRdb ran MiXCR on the multiplex PCR reads and lists one entry per CDR3 protein. The sample has a few hundred thousand distinct CDR3 sequences; 15% to 18% are singletons. The sequenced sample was blood. Receptors were obtained from a woman under 30 with Graves' hyperthyroidism that later progressed to Graves' ophthalmopathy. Both conserved end residues are part of each CDR3. D genes are given only for firm matches. Size is stated for part of the rows, as once, few or many counts, or as a class when the clone is expanded.

NA | TRBJ2-1 | TRBV30 | many | TGTGCCTACCTGGGGAATGAGCAGTTCTTC | CAYLGNEQFF
NA | TRBJ2-1 | TRBV5-1 | many | TGCGCCAGCACCGAGGACCCGGGGTCCTACAATGAGCAGTTCTTC | CASTEDPGSYNEQFF
NA | TRBJ2-7 | TRBV7-8 | few | TGTGCCAGCAGCTTATCGGTGGTTAATCACGGGAACTACGAGCAGTACTTC | CASSLSVVNHGNYEQYF
NA | TRBJ2-7 | TRBV6-2/TRBV6-3 | many | TGTGCCAGCAGTTACCGTTCCAGGGACCACGAGCAGTACTTC | CASSYRSRDHEQYF
TRBD1 | TRBJ1-1 | TRBV2 | once | TGTGCCAGCAGGAGGGACAGGGCTGAAACTGAAGCTTTCTTT | CASRRDRAETEAFF
NA | TRBJ1-1 | TRBV29-1 | many | TGCAGCGTTCAATACCCGGGACGGATGAACACTGAAGCTTTCTTT | CSVQYPGRMNTEAFF
NA | TRBJ2-1 | TRBV3-1 | few | TGTGCCAGCAGCATATTGACAGCCTCCTATGTACAATATGAGCAGTTCTTC | CASSILTASYVQYEQFF
TRBD2 | TRBJ2-2 | TRBV20-1 | few | TGCAGTGCTAGAGTTCCGGGAGGCACCGGGGAGCTGTTTTTT | CSARVPGGTGELFF
TRBD2 | TRBJ2-1 | TRBV12-3/TRBV12-4 | many | TGTGCCAGCAGTTTTCTACCCGTTTCGCGACTAGCGGGAGGGCCTAGCTCCTACAATGAGCAGTTCTTC | CASSFLPVSRLAGGPSSYNEQFF
TRBD2 | TRBJ2-3 | TRBV5-1 | NA | TGCGCCAGCAGGGGGACTAGCGGGAGCGCAGATACGCAGTATTTT | CASRGTSGSADTQYF
TRBD2 | TRBJ2-1 | TRBV20-1 | few | TGCAGTGCTAGAGATTGGACTAGCATTGAGCAGTTCTTC | CSARDWTSIEQFF
NA | TRBJ2-7 | TRBV6-1 | many | TGTGCCACCTGGACGGGAACCTACGAGCAGTACTTC | CATWTGTYEQYF
TRBD1 | TRBJ2-7 | TRBV19 | few | TGTGCCAGTAGTATCCGGGGACAGGGGCGCTACGAGCAGTACTTC | CASSIRGQGRYEQYF
TRBD1 | TRBJ1-2 | TRBV7-9 | many | TGTGCCAGCAGCTGGGACAGCTTCTATGGCTACACCTTC | CASSWDSFYGYTF
NA | TRBJ2-7 | TRBV20-1 | few | TGCAGTGCTATTTCACCTTACGAGCAGTACTTC | CSAISPYEQYF
NA | TRBJ2-7 | TRBV28 | many | TGTGCCAGCAGTTTCCAGACAGGTCCGGGGGAGCAGTACTTC | CASSFQTGPGEQYF
TRBD2 | TRBJ2-3 | TRBV6-1 | many | TGTGCCAGCAGCCTTCGGAGACAGGGCACTGTGAAGGGACTAGCAGGGGGTGATACGCAGTATTTT | CASSLRRQGTVKGLAGGDTQYF
TRBD2 | TRBJ2-7 | TRBV20-1 | few | TGCAGTGCTAGTAGCGGACTAGCGGGAGGGACCTACGAGCAGTACTTC | CSASSGLAGGTYEQYF
TRBD1 | TRBJ2-7 | TRBV5-8 | many | TGTGCCAGCAGTGATCAGGGGGCCTATAGCTACGAGCAGTACTTC | CASSDQGAYSYEQYF
NA | TRBJ2-1 | TRBV6-2/TRBV6-3 | many | TGTGCCAGCAGCCCTTACTCCCAGAATGAGCAGTTCTTC | CASSPYSQNEQFF
TRBD2 | TRBJ2-1 | TRBV24-1 | few | TGTGCCACCAGTGAGGCCGGGACTAACAATGAGCAGTTCTTC | CATSEAGTNNEQFF
TRBD1 | TRBJ1-2 | TRBV28 | few | TGTGCCAGCAGTTTAGGCGACAGGGCCTTCGGCTACACCTTC | CASSLGDRAFGYTF
TRBD2 | TRBJ2-7 | TRBV9 | NA | TGTGCCAGCAGCGATAGCGGGAAGACCTACGAGCAGTACTTC | CASSDSGKTYEQYF
NA | TRBJ2-1 | TRBV13 | NA | TGTGCCAGCAGTCTATCTACGGGGGTCTATGAGCAGTTCTTC | CASSLSTGVYEQFF
NA | TRBJ2-1 | TRBV6-2/TRBV6-3 | NA | TGTGCCAGCAGTCAGGCCCCTGAGCAGTTCTTC | CASSQAPEQFF
TRBD1 | TRBJ1-6 | TRBV15 | few | TGTGCCACCAGCAGAGGACAGGGGATGAATTCACCCCTCCACTTT | CATSRGQGMNSPLHF
TRBD2 | TRBJ2-3 | TRBV19 | few | TGTGCCAGTAGTAGTACTAGCGGGAGCGCAGATACGCAGTATTTT | CASSSTSGSADTQYF
NA | TRBJ1-6 | TRBV5-1 | few | TGCGCCAGCAGACCCGATCTGACTAGGCGATGCTATAATTCACCCCTCCACTTT | CASRPDLTRRCYNSPLHF
NA | TRBJ2-7 | TRBV14 | many | TGTGCCAGCAGTCAATTTCGAGGGTTCAGCCTCTACGAGCAGTACTTC | CASSQFRGFSLYEQYF
TRBD1 | TRBJ2-3 | TRBV12-3/TRBV12-4 | many | TGTGCCAGCAGTTCGTACAGGGGGACGCATACGCAGTATTTT | CASSSYRGTHTQYF
NA | TRBJ2-7 | TRBV4-1 | NA | TGCGCCAGCAGCCAGGGGTACGGCCCTCGGCGCTACGAGCAGTACTTC | CASSQGYGPRRYEQYF
NA | TRBJ2-7 | TRBV27 | many | TGTGCCAGCAGTTCTGGGACTGCCGCATCCTCTAGGGAGCAGTACTTC | CASSSGTAASSREQYF
NA | TRBJ1-2 | TRBV11-2 | NA | TGTGCCAGCAGCTTAGGGCAGGGAAAAACCTTAAACTATGGCTACACCTTC | CASSLGQGKTLNYGYTF
TRBD2 | TRBJ2-5 | TRBV14 | many | TGTGCCAGCAGCCCTAGACTAGCGGGAGGTGGAGAGACCCAGTACTTC | CASSPRLAGGGETQYF
TRBD1 | TRBJ1-4 | TRBV5-1 | NA | TGCGCCAGCAGCGTGGGACAGGCGGGGGAAAAACTGTTTTTT | CASSVGQAGEKLFF
NA | TRBJ1-4 | TRBV4-1 | NA | TGCGCCAGCAGCCAAGTAACGGGCAGGTTGGATGAAAAACTGTTTTTT | CASSQVTGRLDEKLFF
TRBD1 | TRBJ1-1 | TRBV2 | NA | TGTGCCAGCAGTGAACTTAGGACAGGGTACACTGAGGCTCTCTTT | CASSELRTGYTEALF
TRBD2 | TRBJ2-2 | TRBV6-1 | NA | TGTGCCAGCAGTGAAGACCACCACCTAGCGGACTGGAACACCGGGGAGCTGTTTTTT | CASSEDHHLADWNTGELFF
NA | TRBJ1-5 | TRBV12-3/TRBV12-4 | many | TGTGCCAGCAGCCCGGGGACCGTGAGACAGCCCCAGCATTTT | CASSPGTVRQPQHF
NA | TRBJ2-1 | TRBV19 | NA | TGTGCCAGTAGTAGGGGGAGTCCGGGCAGGGACAATGAGCAGTTCTTC | CASSRGSPGRDNEQFF
NA | TRBJ2-1 | TRBV29-1 | few | TGCAGCGCGGCCATAGCGGCCTCCTACAATGAGCAGTTCTTC | CSAAIAASYNEQFF
NA | TRBJ2-7 | TRBV5-6 | NA | TGTGCCAGCAGCCCGGAAGACAGACTTGTTGCCTACGAGCAGTACTTC | CASSPEDRLVAYEQYF
NA | TRBJ2-5 | TRBV20-1 | many | TGCAGTGCTGATACGTTGGGGACCCAGTACTTC | CSADTLGTQYF
NA | TRBJ2-3 | TRBV2 | many | TGTGCCGGGGGGGGCCACACAGATACGCAGTATTTT | CAGGGHTDTQYF
TRBD2 | TRBJ2-1 | TRBV6-1 | many | TGTGCCAGCAGCCTGAGGACTAGCGGGACTTTTAATGAGCAGTTCTTC | CASSLRTSGTFNEQFF
NA | TRBJ2-1 | TRBV20-1 | many | TGCAGTGCTAGGGGGACCGAGGGGTACAATGAGCAGTTCTTC | CSARGTEGYNEQFF
NA | TRBJ1-5 | TRBV19 | few | TGTGCCAGTAGTACCTCTGGAAGTAGCAATCAGCCCCAGCATTTT | CASSTSGSSNQPQHF
TRBD1 | TRBJ1-1 | TRBV20-1 | many | TGCAGTGCTGTGGGACAGGTGAACACTGAAGCTTTCTTT | CSAVGQVNTEAFF
NA | TRBJ2-5 | TRBV5-6 | NA | TGTGCCAGCAGCTTGGTAGCAGACAAGTACCAAGAGACCCAGTACTTC | CASSLVADKYQETQYF
TRBD1 | TRBJ2-2 | TRBV10-3 | few | TGTGCCACCGGTCCCGGGACAGGGACCGACGGGGAGCTGTTTTTT | CATGPGTGTDGELFF
NA | TRBJ1-4 | TRBV20-1 | few | TGCAGTGCTAGCGTCCGGAAGGGGGCTAATGAAAAACTGTTTTTT | CSASVRKGANEKLFF